This TCR beta chain was retrieved from a study of vaccination and CD4 T cells after COVID-19. About the research overall: Post-COVID draws followed diagnosis by a median around 100 days (range 35 to 161). Post-vaccine sampling followed dose two by a median 72 days (range 14 to 241).

Treatment described: approximately 10-day PBMC culture with coronavirus spike peptide pools or control peptides (ViraFEST assay). All positive PCR tests were dated between March and December 2020, predating US Alpha, Beta and Delta variants. A word on this clonotype: Its antigen is not identified.

The Oncomine TCR Beta short-read assay was applied to DNA of cultured CD4+ T cells. TCRdb recomputed calls from the PCR reads with MiXCR, one row per CDR3 protein. The data hold several thousand distinct CDR3 sequences, with approximately 54% observed a single time. Whole-study findings and limits: From around 20 to 38, the median of SARS-CoV-2-reactive clonotypes rose without reaching significance.

This CDR3 comprises 14 residues. V gave up 9 bases and J gave up 0 bases, with 14 bases separating them. In germline, CDR1 is LNHDA, CDR2 SQIVND (reference sequence). The origin of this receptor is a human donor who had recovered from COVID-19. The J gene is TRBJ1-2, the V gene TRBV19; D call uncertain. The sample consisted of CD4+ T cells from blood, cultured in vitro. This chain's CDR3 is CASRKAGANYGYTF. CDR3 bases: TGTGCCAGCCGAAAGGCAGGAGCTAACTATGGCTACACCTTC.